This TCR beta chain stems from a study of blood T cell repertoires in COVID-19. About the research overall: The United States, Italy and Spain supplied acute and convalescent COVID-19 samples. The analysed material was cDNA or gDNA that came from T cells, B-cell-depleted T cells, or PBMCs.

V lost 1 base, J lost 2 bases, and 4 bases stayed unmatched. CDR1 and CDR2 from the germline V gene are LNHNV and YYDKDF (reference sequence). This CDR3 is 15 amino acids long. Libraries were prepared by immunoSEQ multiplex PCR; TCRdb keeps only in-frame clonotypes and omits some of them. Seen here are 250,000 to 350,000 clones, 84% observed once, and the top ten hold over 1.3%. The sequencing input was peripheral blood. This chain uses TRBV15 with TRBJ1-2, with 7 nucleotides matching TRBD1. The clonotype originates from a human donor with COVID-19, enrolled during active disease. The donor label of this sample is uncertain. The CDR3 nucleotides read TGTGCCACCAGCAGAGCTCAGACAGGGAACTATGGCTACACCTTC. Its protein is CATSRAQTGNYGYTF.